Shown below are 16 T cell receptor beta chains from a single sample sequenced in a study of CXCR3-negative and CXCR3-positive naive CD8 T cells. The authors made the TRB cDNA libraries by 5' RACE using UMI labels. TCRdb reprocessed the 5' RACE reads, keeping one entry per CDR3 protein, no DNA. With 20,000 to 25,000 distinct CDR3 sequences in the sample, the ten largest clones hold 20%. Sequencing was performed on memory CD8+ T cells from blood. Receptors were obtained from a human donor in good health. Some clones in this sample may be carry-over from other donors' samples.

V gene TRBV14 combines with J gene TRBJ2-7. The CDR3 spans 13 residues. In germline, CDR1 is SGHDN, CDR2 FVKESK. This CDR3 is CASSQAAYYEQYF.

V gene TRBV9 combines with J gene TRBJ1-1; TCRdb proposes TRBD1, but this gene call is untestable without DNA. The CDR3 sequence is 14 residues long. Per germline, CDR1 SGDLS and CDR2 YYNGEE. The CDR3 loop reads CASSVRDREAEAFF.

J is TRBJ2-5 and V is TRBV6-2 or TRBV6-3. CDR1 is MNHEY and CDR2 is SVGEGT in the germline V gene. The CDR3 extends over 14 amino acids. The CDR3 protein is CASSERIREETQYF.

Here the CDR3 reads CASSLDWRKASGSYNEQFF. The rearrangement joins TRBV7-2 to TRBJ2-1; lacking DNA, the TRBD2 call made by TCRdb goes unchecked. The CDR3 is 19 residues long. CDR1 SGHTA and CDR2 FQGNSA come from the germline V gene.

V usage is TRBV4-1 and J usage is TRBJ2-7. The CDR3 runs 12 residues. Germline CDR1 is MGHRA and CDR2 is YSYEKL. The CDR3 is CASSQESNEQYF.

The chain links TRBV7-9 to TRBJ2-3. CDR1 is SEHNR and CDR2 is FQNEAQ in the germline V gene (reference sequence). CDR3 length: 12 residues. CDR3 sequence: CASSFGTDTQYF.

The chain has TRBV6-1 and TRBJ2-7; TCRdb selects TRBD2, and the lack of DNA leaves this call unchecked. Germline V CDR1 and CDR2: MNHNS, SASEGT. This CDR3 has 15 residues. The CDR3 is CASAESSEGPYEQYF.

The chain joins TRBV12-3 or TRBV12-4 to TRBJ2-5. This CDR3 spans 13 amino acids. CDR3 residues: CASNSAGEETQYF.

J is TRBJ2-7 and V is TRBV19; TCRdb names TRBD2, which stays unverified in the absence of DNA. The CDR3 runs to 13 residues. Germline V gene sequence: CDR1 LNHDA, CDR2 SQIVND (reference sequence). The CDR3 sequence: CASKSRGQYEQYF.

The chain recombines TRBV14 with TRBJ2-5; TCRdb's D call of TRBD2 is untestable without DNA. CDR3 length: 15 residues. Germline CDR1 is SGHDN and CDR2 is FVKESK. CDR3 region: CASSQWREDEETQYF.

The CDR3 reads CASSPRGAAPQETQYF. The genes are TRBV5-4 and TRBJ2-5; TCRdb names TRBD1, which stays unverified in the absence of DNA. This CDR3 is built from 16 residues. The germline V gene has CDR1 SGHNT and CDR2 YYREEE (reference sequence). Together with reference TRBV5-4 and TRBJ2-5, the CDR3 gives the full variable domain: ETGVTQSPTHLIKTRGQQVTLRCSSQSGHNTVSWYQQALGQGPQFIFQYYREEENGRGNFPPRFSGLQFPNYSSELNVNALELDDSALYLCASSPRGAAPQETQYFGPGTRLLVL.

V and J are TRBV12-3 or TRBV12-4 and TRBJ2-7; TCRdb indicates TRBD2, and absent DNA this call remains unverified. The CDR3 loop spans 12 amino acids. This CDR3 reads CASSLQSYEQYF.

V and J are TRBV29-1 and TRBJ1-1; absent DNA, TCRdb's TRBD1 call cannot be checked. This CDR3 spans 13 amino acids. Germline V gives CDR1 SQVTM, CDR2 ANQGSEA. The chain's CDR3 is CSVEAGMDTEAFF.

This chain's CDR3 is CSASDLRGAETQYF. This chain connects TRBV20-1 to TRBJ2-5; TCRdb returns TRBD1, unconfirmable since there is no DNA. The CDR3 runs 14 residues. The germline V gene encodes CDR1 DFQATT and CDR2 SNEGSKA (reference sequence).

The CDR3 is CASSLGTDNEKLFF. The chain couples TRBV7-9 to TRBJ1-4; TCRdb returns TRBD1, unconfirmable since there is no DNA. There are 14 residues in the CDR3. Germline CDR1 and CDR2: SEHNR and FQNEAQ (reference sequence).

Frequency places this clonotype as medium-sized. The rearrangement links TRBV21-1 to TRBJ2-1; TCRdb indicates TRBD1, and absent DNA this call remains unverified. TRBV21-1 is labeled a pseudogene. The CDR3 length is 17 residues. CDR3 amino acids: CASSKLHRGRKDYEQFF.